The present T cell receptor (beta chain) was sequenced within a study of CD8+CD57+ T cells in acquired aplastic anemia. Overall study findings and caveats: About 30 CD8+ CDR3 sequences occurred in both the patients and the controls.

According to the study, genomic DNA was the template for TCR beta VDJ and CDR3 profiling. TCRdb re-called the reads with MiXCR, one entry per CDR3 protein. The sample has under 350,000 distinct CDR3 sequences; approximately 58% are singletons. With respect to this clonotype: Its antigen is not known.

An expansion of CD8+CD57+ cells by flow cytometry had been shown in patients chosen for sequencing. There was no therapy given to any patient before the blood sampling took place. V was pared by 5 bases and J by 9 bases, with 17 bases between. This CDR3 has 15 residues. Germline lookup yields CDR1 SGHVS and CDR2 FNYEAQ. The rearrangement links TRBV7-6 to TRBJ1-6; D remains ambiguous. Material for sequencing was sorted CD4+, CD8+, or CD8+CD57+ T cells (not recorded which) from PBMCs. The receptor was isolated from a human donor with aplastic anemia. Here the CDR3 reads CASSQVSARPSPLHF. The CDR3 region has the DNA TGTGCCAGCAGCCAGGTCAGTGCCAGGCCTTCACCCCTCCACTTT.